This record looks at one T cell receptor (beta chain) sequence and its context. In the original analysis: Nucleated cell counts were estimated from reference gene primer amplification. Profiling relied on immunoSEQ multiplex PCR, and the TCRdb table lists in-frame clones only, not all of them. That table furnishes V, J and clone size, whereas the DNA furnished D and trimming. The sample contains over 140,000 clones, 75% to 80% of which appear only once. Study members were between about 18 and 89 years old and lived in over 20 US regions. Grouping used clinical history reported by participants in a survey and questionnaire. Per the germline V gene, CDR1 is PRHDT and CDR2 is FYEKMQ (reference sequence). Trimming pared 3 bases from V and 4 bases from J, leaving 11 bases between. The CDR3 covers 14 residues. This sample stems from a study of blood T cell repertoires in COVID-19. Study-wide context: T cells, B-cell-depleted T cells, or PBMCs provided the cDNA or gDNA that served as material.

This TCR was recovered from a woman aged 45-65 years who had recovered from COVID-19. V gene TRBV13 combines with J gene TRBJ2-3, with D tentatively TRBD2 (5 bases). The sequencing sample was made of PBMCs or T cells enriched from blood (not recorded which). The chain's CDR3 is CASSLGEAPDTQYF. CDR3 nucleotide sequence: TGTGCCAGCAGCTTGGGAGAAGCTCCAGATACGCAGTATTTT.